This is a list of T cell receptor beta chains from one sample in a study of blood T cell repertoires in COVID-19. Generated by immunoSEQ multiplex PCR, the TCRdb table keeps only in-frame clones and is missing some. The table lists hundreds of thousands of clones, roughly 90% of them singletons, with 2.5% to 3.5% in the top ten. Sequences were obtained from PBMCs or T cells enriched from blood (not recorded which). These receptors were collected from a woman aged 50 to 60 in a cohort exposed to, infected with or recovered from COVID-19 (not recorded which). Both conserved end residues are part of each CDR3. A D gene is named only where the DNA matches it firmly. Only part of the rows carry a size: once, few, many, or a class if the clone is expanded.

abundance	v_gene	len	d_gene	j_gene	CDR3nt	CDR3aa
.	TRBV6-2/TRBV6-3	17	TRBD1	TRBJ1-1	TGTGCCAGCAGCCCTGGGACAGGGGGCTTGGGGGGCACTGAAGCTTTCTTT	CASSPGTGGLGGTEAFF
.	TRBV4-1	18	TRBD1	TRBJ1-5	TGCGCCAGCAGCCACCGACAGGGGGCGGGTAGTGTCAATCAGCCCCAGCATTTT	CASSHRQGAGSVNQPQHF
few	TRBV2	14	TRBD1	TRBJ2-3	TGTGCCAGCAGTGAGGGCAGGGGGACAGATACGCAGTATTTT	CASSEGRGTDTQYF
few	TRBV4-1	18	.	TRBJ1-2	TGCGCCAGCAGCCGAGAAAGGGGGAAAACGGACCCAAACTATGGCTACACCTTC	CASSRERGKTDPNYGYTF
.	TRBV7-2	15	TRBD1	TRBJ1-2	TGTGCCAGCAGCTTAGCGAGAGGACAGGGCTATGGCTACACCTTC	CASSLARGQGYGYTF
.	TRBV30	15	.	TRBJ1-2	TGTGCCTGGAGTTCCCCCCGGGGGACGTGGTTAGACTACACCTTC	CAWSSPRGTWLDYTF
.	TRBV7-6	11	.	TRBJ1-2	TGTGCCTCCGGGGGAGACTATGGCTACACCTTC	CASGGDYGYTF
once	TRBV7-6	16	.	TRBJ1-5	TGTGCCAGCGGCGAATTTGGACAGTTTGGCGTCGGGCCCCAGCATTTT	CASGEFGQFGVGPQHF
.	TRBV30	13	.	TRBJ1-5	TGTGCCTGGAGCCTCTATAGCAATCAGCCCCAGCATTTT	CAWSLYSNQPQHF
once	TRBV12-3/TRBV12-4	13	.	TRBJ1-2	TGTGCCAGCAGCCACGACAGCGTGGGTGGCTACACCTTC	CASSHDSVGGYTF
.	TRBV5-6	17	.	TRBJ1-2	TGTGCCAGCAGCTTGGGGCCTCCGCAGGGGTCCAGCTATGGCTACACCTTC	CASSLGPPQGSSYGYTF
.	TRBV27	16	TRBD1	TRBJ1-1	TGTGCCAGCAGTTTATCGGGGACAGCACTGAACACTGAAGCTTTCTTT	CASSLSGTALNTEAFF
.	TRBV4-2	14	.	TRBJ2-2	TGTGCCAGCAGCCCGACTAGTTCGGTCGGGGAGCTGTTTTTT	CASSPTSSVGELFF
once	TRBV28	13	.	TRBJ2-7	TGTGCCAGCAGTCCACCCCCGGGCTACGAGCAGTACTTC	CASSPPPGYEQYF
.	TRBV5-4	14	TRBD1	TRBJ1-2	TGTGCCAGCAGCTTGGAAGACAGGGGATATGGCTACACCTTC	CASSLEDRGYGYTF
.	TRBV6-5	15	.	TRBJ1-2	TGTGCCAGCAGTTCGGGGTGGGGGGATAACTATGGCTACACCTTC	CASSSGWGDNYGYTF
.	TRBV10-2	16	TRBD1	TRBJ1-1	TGCGCCAGCAGGATGACAGGGAGCGACGGTTGGGCTGAAGCTTTCTTT	CASRMTGSDGWAEAFF
once	TRBV2	15	TRBD1	TRBJ1-1	TGTGCCAGCCGACAGGGGGGATTCGGGAACACTGAAGCTTTCTTT	CASRQGGFGNTEAFF
.	TRBV5-5	14	.	TRBJ1-1	TGTGCCAGCAGCTTACGCCAGGGAGGCACTGAAGCTTTCTTT	CASSLRQGGTEAFF
.	TRBV18	17	TRBD1	TRBJ2-2	TGTGCCAGCTCAGACAACGGGGACAGGTATTTCACCGGGGAGCTGTTTTTT	CASSDNGDRYFTGELFF
.	TRBV4-1	15	.	TRBJ1-3	TGCGCCAGCAGCCCTACCCCCCTCTCTGGAAACACCATATATTTT	CASSPTPLSGNTIYF
once	TRBV15	15	.	TRBJ1-1	TGTGCCACCAGCAGAGGTGAGTTCCCGAACACTGAAGCTTTCTTT	CATSRGEFPNTEAFF
.	TRBV18	14	TRBD1	TRBJ1-2	TGTGCCAGCTCACCGGGACAGGACTCCTATGGCTACACCTTC	CASSPGQDSYGYTF
.	TRBV10-3	15	.	TRBJ1-6	TGTGCCATCAGTGCCGACAGGAGTCGTAATTCACCCCTCCACTTT	CAISADRSRNSPLHF
.	TRBV5-1	17	.	TRBJ1-4	TGCGCCAGCAGCTTGGACAGTCGCGGAGGGACTAATGAAAAACTGTTTTTT	CASSLDSRGGTNEKLFF
.	TRBV6-2/TRBV6-3	11	.	TRBJ2-7	TGTGCCAGCAGTCACACCTACGAGCAGTACTTC	CASSHTYEQYF
few	TRBV14	15	.	TRBJ1-6	TGTGCCAGCAGCCAAGGTGGGGGGTGGAATTCACCCCTCCACTTT	CASSQGGGWNSPLHF
.	TRBV10-3	15	TRBD1	TRBJ1-4	TGTGCCATCAAACCGGGACAGGGAAGGATTGAAAAACTGTTTTTT	CAIKPGQGRIEKLFF
.	TRBV5-8	16	TRBD2	TRBJ2-5	TGTGCCAGCAGCTTGGCGTTAGCGGGGGGGCAGGAGACCCAGTACTTC	CASSLALAGGQETQYF
.	TRBV7-2	16	TRBD1	TRBJ1-3	TGTGCCAGCAGCCCCCCCGGGACAGGGTTTGGAAACACCATATATTTT	CASSPPGTGFGNTIYF
.	TRBV6-5	14	.	TRBJ1-1	TGTGCCAGCAGTTCCCTGGACAGAAACACTGAAGCTTTCTTT	CASSSLDRNTEAFF
.	TRBV27	14	.	TRBJ2-5	TGTGCCAGCACCCCTCTGTCAGGGAAAGAGACCCAGTACTTC	CASTPLSGKETQYF
.	TRBV28	13	.	TRBJ1-4	TGTGCCACGTGTGTGGGGGCCCGTGAAAAACTGTTTTTT	CATCVGAREKLFF
few	TRBV5-1	14	.	TRBJ2-7	TGCGCCAGCAGCTTCAGCGGCCACCCTACCGAGCAGTACTTC	CASSFSGHPTEQYF
.	TRBV7-9	13	.	TRBJ1-2	TGTGCCAGCAGCTTAGCCGACAGGTTCGGCTACACCTTC	CASSLADRFGYTF
.	TRBV7-2	14	.	TRBJ1-6	TGTGCCAGCAGCGACAATGGGTATAATTCACCCCTCCACTTT	CASSDNGYNSPLHF
once	TRBV12-5	16	.	TRBJ1-1	TGTGCTAGTGGTTTGGGCGTGGGAGGGCGTCGGACTGAAGCTTTCTTT	CASGLGVGGRRTEAFF
once	TRBV14	18	TRBD2	TRBJ2-5	TGTGCCAGCAGCCGTATAAAGGGACTAGCGGGGGCCGAAGAGACCCAGTACTTC	CASSRIKGLAGAEETQYF
.	TRBV11-2	15	.	TRBJ2-2	TGTGCCAGCAGCTCCCGTCAATTAGTAACCGGGGAGCTGTTTTTT	CASSSRQLVTGELFF
.	TRBV5-4	15	.	TRBJ1-1	TGTGCCAGCAGCCCCGGAGACAGGTTGAACACTGAAGCTTTCTTT	CASSPGDRLNTEAFF
few	TRBV2	13	.	TRBJ2-7	TGTGCCTCCCGAGGATACGAGTCCTACGAGCAGTACTTC	CASRGYESYEQYF
.	TRBV19	15	.	TRBJ1-1	TGTGCCAGTAGTAACAGGGTAGCGGGGAACACTGAAGCTTTCTTT	CASSNRVAGNTEAFF
.	TRBV6-5	14	.	TRBJ1-1	TGTGCCAGCAGTCCCAGGGGTCTCAACACTGAAGCTTTCTTT	CASSPRGLNTEAFF
.	TRBV19	14	TRBD1	TRBJ2-2	TGTGCCAGTAGCCCGACAGGGGGCGGCGGGGAGCTGTTTTTT	CASSPTGGGGELFF
once	TRBV19	11	TRBD1	TRBJ2-3	TGTGCCAGTAAGGGGACAGGGGGTACCTCCTTT	CASKGTGGTSF
.	TRBV7-6	14	.	TRBJ2-3	TGTGCCAGCAGCTTAGCGGGGCCCACAGATACGCAGTATTTT	CASSLAGPTDTQYF
.	TRBV4-2	17	.	TRBJ1-3	TGTGCCAGCAGCCCCGACCCGGGCCGGGGCTCTGGAAACACCATATATTTT	CASSPDPGRGSGNTIYF
.	TRBV7-9	13	.	TRBJ1-5	TGTGCCAGCAGCCCTGGTCGGGATCAGCCCCAGCATTTT	CASSPGRDQPQHF